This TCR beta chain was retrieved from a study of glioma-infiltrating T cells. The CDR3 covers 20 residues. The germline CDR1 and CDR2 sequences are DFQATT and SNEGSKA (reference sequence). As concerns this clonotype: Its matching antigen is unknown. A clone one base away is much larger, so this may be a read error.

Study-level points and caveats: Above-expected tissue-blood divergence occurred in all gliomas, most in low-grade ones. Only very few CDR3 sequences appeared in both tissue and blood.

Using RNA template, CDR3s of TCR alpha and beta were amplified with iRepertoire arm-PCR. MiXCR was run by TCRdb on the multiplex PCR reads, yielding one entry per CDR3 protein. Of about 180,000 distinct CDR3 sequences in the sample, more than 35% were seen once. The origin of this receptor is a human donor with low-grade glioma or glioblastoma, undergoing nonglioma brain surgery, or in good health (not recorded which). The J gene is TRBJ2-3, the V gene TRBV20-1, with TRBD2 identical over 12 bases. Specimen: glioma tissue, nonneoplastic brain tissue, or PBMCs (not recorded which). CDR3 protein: CSASPLLAGGLGIYTYTQYF. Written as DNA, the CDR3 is TGCAGTGCTAGCCCCCTCCTAGCGGGAGGGTTGGGTATCTACACATATACGCAGTATTTT.